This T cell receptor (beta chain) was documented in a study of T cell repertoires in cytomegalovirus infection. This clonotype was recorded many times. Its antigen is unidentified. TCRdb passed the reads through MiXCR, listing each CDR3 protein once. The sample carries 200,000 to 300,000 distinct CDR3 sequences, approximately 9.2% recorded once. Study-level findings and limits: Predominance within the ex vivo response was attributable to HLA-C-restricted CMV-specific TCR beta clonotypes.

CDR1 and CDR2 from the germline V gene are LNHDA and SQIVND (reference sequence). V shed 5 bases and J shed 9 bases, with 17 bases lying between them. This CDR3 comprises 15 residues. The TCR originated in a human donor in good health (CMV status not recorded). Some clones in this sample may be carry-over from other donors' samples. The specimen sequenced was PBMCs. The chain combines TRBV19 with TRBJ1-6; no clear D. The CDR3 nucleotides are TGTGCCAGTAGTGGCGCTGGGTCAGGAGGTTCACCCCTCCACTTT. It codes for CASSGAGSGGSPLHF.